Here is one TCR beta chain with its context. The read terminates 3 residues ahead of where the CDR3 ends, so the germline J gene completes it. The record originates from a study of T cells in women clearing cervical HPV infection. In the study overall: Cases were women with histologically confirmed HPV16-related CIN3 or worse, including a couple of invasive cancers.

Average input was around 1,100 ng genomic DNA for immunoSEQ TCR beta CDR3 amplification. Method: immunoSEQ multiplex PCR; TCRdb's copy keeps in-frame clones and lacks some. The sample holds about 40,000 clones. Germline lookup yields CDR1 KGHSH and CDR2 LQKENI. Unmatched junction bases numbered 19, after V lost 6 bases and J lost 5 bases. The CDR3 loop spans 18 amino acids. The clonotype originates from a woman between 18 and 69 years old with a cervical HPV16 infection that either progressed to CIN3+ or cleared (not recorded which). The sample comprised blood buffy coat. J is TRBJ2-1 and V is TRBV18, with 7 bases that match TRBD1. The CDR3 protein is CASSPDPSTGQDHNEQFF. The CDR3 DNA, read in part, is TGTGCCAGCTCTCCGGACCCCTCTACCGGACAGGACCACAATGAG.